This T cell receptor (beta chain) was found in a study of response to subunit inactivated influenza vaccine. The study's findings and limits: Authors suggested each seasonal influenza vaccination recruits few new T cells.

The CDR3 extends over 18 amino acids. Unmatched junction bases numbered 6, after V lost 2 bases and J lost 1 base. The germline CDR1 and CDR2 sequences are MNHEY and SVGAGI. Regarding this clonotype: What it binds is not known.

TCRdb re-derived calls from the RT-PCR reads in MiXCR, one entry per CDR3 protein. The sample carries some 500,000 distinct CDR3 sequences, 25% recorded once. The chain employs TRBV6-5 and TRBJ2-6, with 9 positions matching TRBD2. Sequencing used CD4+ T cells sorted from PBMCs, obtained roughly 5 days after vaccination. This receptor was taken from a man aged 45-60 years who received an inactivated influenza vaccine. CDR3 DNA: TGTGCCAGCAGTTACGCCGGGACTAGCAGGTCTGGGGCCAACGTCCTGACTTTC. Its protein is CASSYAGTSRSGANVLTF.